The entry below describes one TCR beta chain. This entry comes from a study of cytomegalovirus exposure and HLA in healthy donors. In the PCR, 60 Vbeta and 13 Jbeta primers were used. The protocol was immunoSEQ multiplex PCR, while the TCRdb copy is restricted to in-frame clones and leaves out a portion. The sample lists 180,000 or so clones, approximately 86% occurring once. Unmatched junction bases numbered 0, after V lost 6 bases and J lost 1 base. The CDR3 covers 14 residues. Germline loops: CDR1 MNHNS, CDR2 SASEGT. The chain links TRBV6-1 to TRBJ1-6; 7 bases are a match to TRBD1. Sequenced: PBMCs. The source of this sequence is a woman in her twenties or thirties in good health and CMV-seronegative. The CDR3 spells CASRTGSYNSPLHF. The CDR3 DNA sequence: TGTGCCAGCAGGACAGGGTCCTATAATTCACCCCTCCACTTT.